One T cell receptor (beta chain) is described in this entry. Its antigen is not yet known. There are no base qualities to consult, and no much larger clone falls within one base. RNA was extracted using the RNeasy kit, and about 0.45 to 1 microgram was reverse transcribed with random hexamers. TCR beta CDR3 regions were amplified with the immunoSEQ multiplex PCR assay covering 54 Vbeta and 13 Jbeta segments. To correct PCR amplification bias, a synthetic template baseline was used for both primer optimization and computational correction. The paper's processing steps were these. Only productive sequences were kept, with reads annotated to V, D and J genes according to IMGT and analyzed in immunoSEQ Analyzer. Clonality was computed as one minus Shannon entropy normalized by log2 of the number of productive unique sequences. Public and private clones were assessed among the 100 most prevalent clones of each patient and control. Clones were defined as Susac-specific when absent from the healthy and MS cohorts, from about 1,100 published viral clones and from other ImmuneACCESS disease sequences. TCRdb trimmed the raw reads at Q25, called clones with MiXCR and kept productive beta chains. Entries are consolidated by CDR3 protein sequence, retaining the most common genes and DNA. In this record, the V and J calls reflect TCRdb's handling and not the investigators' own analysis. The table for this sample lists 210,000 or so distinct CDR3 sequences; around 93% of them were counted only once. 0.15% to 0.2% of the sample is taken by the ten largest.

The germline V gene (reference sequence) gives CDR1 as LNHDA and CDR2 as SQIVND. The junction shows trimming of 6 bases on V and 3 bases on J, and the gene matches do not reach 6 bases of it. Including cysteine and phenylalanine, the CDR3 has 14 amino acids. Only CDR3 DNA is held: 42 bases, read in frame from base 1. These data are taken from a study of CD8 T cells in Susac syndrome (dated by TCRdb to the late 2010s). As for the study more broadly: Of the Susac syndrome patients who were sequenced, under ten were in clinical remission while about six had clinically active disease. Whether CD8+ T cell activation and differentiation in Susac syndrome was antigen driven was tested using repertoire sequencing. Susac syndrome patients were therapy-naive, on corticosteroids (some also receiving IVIg), or on IVIg alone at blood withdrawal.

General findings and caveats noted by the study authors: The TCR sequencing and HLA analysis was acknowledged to have included a relatively small number of individuals. In patients with Susac syndrome, the CD4+ T cell repertoire showed no detectable clonal expansion.

Peripheral blood CD8+ and CD4+ T cells from healthy donors, Susac syndrome patients and multiple sclerosis patients were profiled using high-throughput TCR beta sequencing. The Susac syndrome patients fulfilled recently defined diagnostic criteria for definite or probable disease. CD8+ TEMRA cells were enriched by FACS, while bulk CD8+ and CD4+ T cells were purified by magnetic negative isolation. Blood was drawn into EDTA tubes, processed within 24 hours, and PBMCs were isolated by density gradient centrifugation. PBMCs intended for TCR sequencing were cryopreserved in liquid nitrogen and were subsequently thawed in a 37 degrees C water bath. The sorted or isolated CD4+, CD8+ and CD8+ TEMRA cells had a purity of 90% or higher.

This TCR was sampled from a human donor with Susac syndrome. The receptor chain draws on TRBV19 and TRBJ1-2, with 8 junctional bases fitting TRBD1. Sequenced sample: CD4+ T cells from PBMCs. The CDR3 region reads CASSRDRRDYGYTF. The DNA sequence is TGTGCCAGTAGCCGGGACAGGAGAGACTATGGCTACACCTTC.